The T cell receptor (beta chain) described here comes from a study of cytomegalovirus exposure and HLA in healthy donors. Notes on the study in general: According to an earlier analysis, most TCR beta V segments yielded productive rearrangements about 90% or about 30% of the time. An apparent linkage of common viral pathogens to several of the most significant clusters emerged in a later analysis.

This clone was observed once. Its antigen is unidentified. Healthy bone marrow donors supplied every sample. V lost 5 bases and J lost 3, with 5 bases in between. The CDR3 is made up of 11 amino acids. The germline gives CDR1 SEHNR, CDR2 FQNEAQ (reference sequence). PCR amplification relied on 60 Vbeta primers (plus 13 Jbeta primers). The table came from immunoSEQ multiplex PCR; TCRdb's copy has only in-frame clones and leaves some out. Here the sample spans 140,000 to 150,000 clones, 88% being singletons. The V call is TRBV7-9, the J call TRBJ2-7; D not certain. The sequencing input was PBMCs. The source is a woman between 35 and 50 years old in good health and CMV-seronegative. The CDR3 DNA is TGTGCCAGCAGCACCTACTACGAGCAGTACTTC. Amino acids: CASSTYYEQYF.